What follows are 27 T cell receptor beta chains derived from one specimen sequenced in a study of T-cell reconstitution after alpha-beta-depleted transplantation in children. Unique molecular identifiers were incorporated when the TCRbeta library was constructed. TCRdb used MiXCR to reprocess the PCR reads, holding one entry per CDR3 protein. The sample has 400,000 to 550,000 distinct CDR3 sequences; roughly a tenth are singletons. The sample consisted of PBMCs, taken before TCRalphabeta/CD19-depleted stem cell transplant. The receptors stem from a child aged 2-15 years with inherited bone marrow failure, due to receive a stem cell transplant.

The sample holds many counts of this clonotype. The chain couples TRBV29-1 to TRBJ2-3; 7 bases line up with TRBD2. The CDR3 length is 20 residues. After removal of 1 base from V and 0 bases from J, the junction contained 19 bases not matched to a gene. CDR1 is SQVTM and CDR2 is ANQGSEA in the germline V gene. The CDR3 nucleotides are TGCAGCGTTGAAGGGCCGACTCTTGGAGCGGGACGTACTAGCACAGATACGCAGTATTTT. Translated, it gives CSVEGPTLGAGRTSTDTQYF.

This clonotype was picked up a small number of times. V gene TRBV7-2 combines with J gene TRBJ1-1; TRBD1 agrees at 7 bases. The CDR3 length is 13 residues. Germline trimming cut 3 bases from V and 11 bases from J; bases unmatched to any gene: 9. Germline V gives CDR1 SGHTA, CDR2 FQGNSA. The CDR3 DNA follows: TGTGCCAGCAGCTTGAACAGGGGTGAGTGGGCTTTCTTT. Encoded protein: CASSLNRGEWAFF. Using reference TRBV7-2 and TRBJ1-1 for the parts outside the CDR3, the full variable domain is GAGVSQSPSNKVTEKGKDVELRCDPISGHTALYWYRQSLGQGLEFLIYFQGNSAPDKSGLPSDRFSAERTGGSVSTLTIQRTQQEDSAVYLCASSLNRGEWAFFGQGTRLTVV.

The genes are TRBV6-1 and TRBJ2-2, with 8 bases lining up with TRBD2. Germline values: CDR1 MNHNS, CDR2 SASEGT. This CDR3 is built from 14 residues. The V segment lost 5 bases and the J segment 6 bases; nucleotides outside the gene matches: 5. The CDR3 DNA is TGTGCCAGCAGTCCGGGGCGGGGGGCCGGGGAGCTGTTTTTT. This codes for CASSPGRGAGELFF.

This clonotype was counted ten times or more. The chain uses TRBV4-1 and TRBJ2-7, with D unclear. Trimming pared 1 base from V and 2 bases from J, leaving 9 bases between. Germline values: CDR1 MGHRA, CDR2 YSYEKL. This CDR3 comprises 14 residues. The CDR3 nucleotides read TGCGCCAGCAGCCAAGTCCTGCCCCCCTACGAGCAGTACTTC. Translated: CASSQVLPPYEQYF.

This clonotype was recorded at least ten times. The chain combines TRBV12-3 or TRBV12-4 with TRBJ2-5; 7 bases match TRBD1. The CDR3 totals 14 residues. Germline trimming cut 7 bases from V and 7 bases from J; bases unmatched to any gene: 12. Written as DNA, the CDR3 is TGTGCCAGCACCGTAGGACAGGCTAGTGGGACCCAGTACTTC. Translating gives CASTVGQASGTQYF.

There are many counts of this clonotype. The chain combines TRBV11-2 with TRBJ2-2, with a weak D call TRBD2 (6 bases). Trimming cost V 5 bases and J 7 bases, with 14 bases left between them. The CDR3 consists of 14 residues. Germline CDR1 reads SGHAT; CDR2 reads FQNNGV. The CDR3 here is CASSPAWRGGELFF. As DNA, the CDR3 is TGTGCCAGCAGCCCAGCCTGGAGGGGCGGGGAGCTGTTTTTT.

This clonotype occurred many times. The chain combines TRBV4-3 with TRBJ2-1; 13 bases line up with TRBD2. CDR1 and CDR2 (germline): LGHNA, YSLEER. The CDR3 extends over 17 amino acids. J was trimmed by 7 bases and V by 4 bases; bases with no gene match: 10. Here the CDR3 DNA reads TGCGCCAGCAGCCGAGTCGCCGGGACTAGCGGGATGAATGAGCAGTTCTTC. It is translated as CASSRVAGTSGMNEQFF.

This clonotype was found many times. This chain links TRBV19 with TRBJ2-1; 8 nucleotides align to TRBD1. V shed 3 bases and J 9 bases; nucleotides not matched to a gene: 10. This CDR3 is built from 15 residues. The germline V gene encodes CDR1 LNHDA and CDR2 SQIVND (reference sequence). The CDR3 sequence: CASSIGAGGLGEQFF. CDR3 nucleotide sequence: TGTGCCAGTAGTATTGGGGCAGGGGGCTTAGGTGAGCAGTTCTTC.

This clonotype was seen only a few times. The CDR3 DNA is TGTGCCAGCACCCTCGGGCAGGGGGCGGGCTACGAGCAGTACTTC. Amino acids: CASTLGQGAGYEQYF. This chain uses TRBV12-3 or TRBV12-4 with TRBJ2-7; 8 positions agree with TRBD1. This CDR3 contains 15 residues. V lost 7 bases, J lost 3 bases, and 11 bases stayed unmatched.

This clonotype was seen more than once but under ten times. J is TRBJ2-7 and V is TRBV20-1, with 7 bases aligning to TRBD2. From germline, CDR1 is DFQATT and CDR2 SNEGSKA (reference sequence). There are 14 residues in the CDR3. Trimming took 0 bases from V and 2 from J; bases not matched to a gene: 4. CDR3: CSARDLLAAYEQYF. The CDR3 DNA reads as TGCAGTGCTAGAGATCTCCTAGCGGCCTACGAGCAGTACTTC.

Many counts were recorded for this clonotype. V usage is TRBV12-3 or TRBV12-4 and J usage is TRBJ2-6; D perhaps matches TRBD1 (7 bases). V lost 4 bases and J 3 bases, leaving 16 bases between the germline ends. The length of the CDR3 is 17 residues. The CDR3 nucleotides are TGTGCCAGCAGTTACAGGGGCCTGGGAGGTGGGGCCAACGTCCTGACTTTC. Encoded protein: CASSYRGLGGGANVLTF.

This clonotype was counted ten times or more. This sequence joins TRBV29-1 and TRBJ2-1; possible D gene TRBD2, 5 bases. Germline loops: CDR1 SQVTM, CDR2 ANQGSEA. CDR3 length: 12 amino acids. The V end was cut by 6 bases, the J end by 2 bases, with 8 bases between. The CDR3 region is CSVRAAYNEQFF. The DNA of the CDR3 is TGCAGCGTGAGGGCGGCCTACAATGAGCAGTTCTTC.

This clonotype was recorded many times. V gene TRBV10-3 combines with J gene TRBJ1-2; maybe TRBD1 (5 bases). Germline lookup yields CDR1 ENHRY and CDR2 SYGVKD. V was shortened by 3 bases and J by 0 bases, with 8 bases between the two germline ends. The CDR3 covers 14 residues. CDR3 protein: CAISDTGANYGYTF. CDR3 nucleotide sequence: TGTGCCATCAGTGATACGGGGGCTAACTATGGCTACACCTTC.

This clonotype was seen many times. For the CDR3, the DNA is TGCAGCGTTGGCAGGGCTAGGGACGAGCAGTACTTC. Its translation: CSVGRARDEQYF. V gene TRBV29-1 combines with J gene TRBJ2-7; tentative D call: TRBD1 (5 bases). The CDR3 is made up of 12 amino acids. CDR1 and CDR2 (germline): SQVTM, ANQGSEA. The ends were cut back, 4 bases at V and 5 bases at J, with 12 bases in the middle.

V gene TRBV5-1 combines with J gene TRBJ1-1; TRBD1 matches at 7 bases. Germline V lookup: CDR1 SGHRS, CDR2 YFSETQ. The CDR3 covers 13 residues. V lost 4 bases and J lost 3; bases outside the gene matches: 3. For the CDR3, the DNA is TGCGCCAGCAGCGGACAGGCCGACACTGAAGCTTTCTTT. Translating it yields CASSGQADTEAFF.

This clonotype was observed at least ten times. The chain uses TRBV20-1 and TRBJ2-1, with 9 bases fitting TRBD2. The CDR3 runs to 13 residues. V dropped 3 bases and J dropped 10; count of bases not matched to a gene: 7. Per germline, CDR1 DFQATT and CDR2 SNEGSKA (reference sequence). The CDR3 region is CSASGLAGAEQFF. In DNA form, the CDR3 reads TGCAGTGCTAGTGGATTAGCGGGAGCAGAGCAGTTCTTC.

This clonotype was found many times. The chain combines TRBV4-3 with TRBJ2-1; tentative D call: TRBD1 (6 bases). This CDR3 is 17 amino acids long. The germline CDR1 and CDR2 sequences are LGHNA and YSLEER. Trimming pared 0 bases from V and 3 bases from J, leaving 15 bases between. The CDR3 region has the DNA TGCGCCAGCAGCCAAGATTATTCAGGGGACCTCTACAATGAGCAGTTCTTC. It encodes CASSQDYSGDLYNEQFF.

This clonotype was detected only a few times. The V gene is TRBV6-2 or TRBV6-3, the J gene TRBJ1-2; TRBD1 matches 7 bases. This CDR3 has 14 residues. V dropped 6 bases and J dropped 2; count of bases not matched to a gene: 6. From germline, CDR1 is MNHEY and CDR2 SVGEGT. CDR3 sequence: CASSKEGANYGYTF. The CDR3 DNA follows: TGTGCCAGCAGCAAAGAGGGGGCGAACTATGGCTACACCTTC.

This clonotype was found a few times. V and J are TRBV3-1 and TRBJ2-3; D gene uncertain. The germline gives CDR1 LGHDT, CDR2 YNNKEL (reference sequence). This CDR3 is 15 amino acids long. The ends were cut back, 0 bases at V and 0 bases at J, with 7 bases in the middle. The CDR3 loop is CASSQDNWSTDTQYF. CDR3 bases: TGTGCCAGCAGCCAAGATAACTGGAGCACAGATACGCAGTATTTT.

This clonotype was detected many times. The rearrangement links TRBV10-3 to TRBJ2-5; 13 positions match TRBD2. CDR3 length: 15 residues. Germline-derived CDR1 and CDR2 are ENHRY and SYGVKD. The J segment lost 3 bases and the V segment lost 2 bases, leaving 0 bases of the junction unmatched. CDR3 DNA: TGTGCCATCAGTGAGGGGACTAGCGGGGAAGAGACCCAGTACTTC. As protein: CAISEGTSGEETQYF.

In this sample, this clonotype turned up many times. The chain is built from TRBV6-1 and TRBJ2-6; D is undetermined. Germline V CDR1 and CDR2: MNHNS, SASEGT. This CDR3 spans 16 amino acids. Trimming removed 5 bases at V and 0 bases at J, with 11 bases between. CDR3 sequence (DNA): TGTGCCAGCAGTCGACTTGTCCTCTCTGGGGCCAACGTCCTGACTTTC. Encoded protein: CASSRLVLSGANVLTF.

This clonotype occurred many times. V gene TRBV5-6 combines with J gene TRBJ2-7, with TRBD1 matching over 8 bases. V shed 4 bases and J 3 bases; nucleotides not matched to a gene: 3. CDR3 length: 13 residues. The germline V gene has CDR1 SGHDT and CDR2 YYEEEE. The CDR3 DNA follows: TGTGCCAGCAGCCCGGGACAGGACTACGAGCAGTACTTC. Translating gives CASSPGQDYEQYF.

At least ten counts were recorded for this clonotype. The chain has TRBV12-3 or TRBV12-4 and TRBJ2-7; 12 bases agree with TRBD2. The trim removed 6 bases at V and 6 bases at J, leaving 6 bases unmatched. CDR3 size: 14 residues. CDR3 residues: CASSQRLAGAEQYF. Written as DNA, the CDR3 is TGTGCCAGCAGCCAAAGACTAGCGGGAGCCGAGCAGTACTTC.

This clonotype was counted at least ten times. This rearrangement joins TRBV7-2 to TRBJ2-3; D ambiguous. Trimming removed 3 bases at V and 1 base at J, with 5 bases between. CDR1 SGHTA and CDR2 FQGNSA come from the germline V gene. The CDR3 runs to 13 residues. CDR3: CASSFVGTDTQYF. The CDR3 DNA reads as TGTGCCAGCAGCTTTGTTGGCACAGATACGCAGTATTTT.

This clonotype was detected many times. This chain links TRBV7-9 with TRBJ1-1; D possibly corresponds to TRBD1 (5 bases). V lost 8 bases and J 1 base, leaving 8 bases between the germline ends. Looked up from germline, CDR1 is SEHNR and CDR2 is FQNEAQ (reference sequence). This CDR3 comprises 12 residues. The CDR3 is CASGQGNTEAFF. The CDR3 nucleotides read TGTGCCAGCGGGCAGGGGAACACTGAAGCTTTCTTT.

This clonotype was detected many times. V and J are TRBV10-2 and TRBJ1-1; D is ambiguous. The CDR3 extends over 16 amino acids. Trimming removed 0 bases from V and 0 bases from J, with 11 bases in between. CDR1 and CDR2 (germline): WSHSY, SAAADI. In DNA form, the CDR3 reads TGCGCCAGCAGTGAGTCGACCGCGACCTTGAACACTGAAGCTTTCTTT. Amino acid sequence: CASSESTATLNTEAFF.

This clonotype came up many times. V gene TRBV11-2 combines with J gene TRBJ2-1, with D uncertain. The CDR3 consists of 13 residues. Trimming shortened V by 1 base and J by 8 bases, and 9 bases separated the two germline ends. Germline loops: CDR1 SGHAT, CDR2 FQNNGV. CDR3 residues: CASSLGAVYEQFF. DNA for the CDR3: TGTGCCAGCAGCTTAGGTGCGGTCTATGAGCAGTTCTTC.